This TCR beta chain appears in the sequencing data of a study of T cells in localized non-small cell lung cancer (dated by TCRdb to 2018 to 2021). About the study as a whole: The study analyzed T cell repertoires of roughly 220 early-stage NSCLC patients, comparing tumors and uninvolved tumor-adjacent lungs. Of the NSCLC patients, about 130 were male and approximately 97 were female, and the mean age was approximately 69 years. All 220 or so NSCLC patients in the cohort were treatment-naive and had localized lung tumors that were resected.

At diagnosis, tumor, uninvolved tumor-adjacent lung and peripheral blood were collected and then preserved as a mix of FFPE and fresh-frozen material. For TCR repertoire profiling, blood samples were analyzed as peripheral blood mononuclear cells. What the authors observed across the whole study: Multi-region tumor sequencing was not performed, so intratumor heterogeneity could not be excluded. Uninvolved tumor-adjacent lung showed the highest T cell clonality, higher than tumor, which suggests more focused antigenic responses in the adjacent lung. Higher blood T cell density associated with longer overall survival, while higher adjacent-lung clonality associated with shorter survival. A median of 57 of the top 100 tumor clones were detected in paired uninvolved adjacent lung, and around 27 of these tumor clones were also found among the top 100 clones of the paired uninvolved adjacent lung. Since the design was exploratory, TCR variables were selected using unadjusted p-values with no false-discovery rate correction.

V loses 0 bases of germline sequence and J loses 0 bases, and the interval between the two ends is 5 bases. Per the germline V gene (reference sequence), LNHNV is the CDR1 and YYDKDF is the CDR2. The CDR3 sequence holds 14 residues, the cysteine and phenylalanine included. Of all the DNA, just the CDR3 is kept, 42 bases in frame from base 1. This clone was seen more than once but under ten times. No cognate antigen has been identified for it. Nothing much larger sits one base from this clone, and base qualities are not available. The immunoSEQ Assay was used to sequence TCR beta CDR3 regions from DNA. The authors processed their data as follows. T cell density was computed as TCR beta template counts normalized to usable DNA estimated by amplifying housekeeping genes. Using the preseqR package, richness was estimated by extrapolating to 120,000 templates for tissue samples and 400,000 templates for PBMC samples. Clonality was calculated as one minus Pielou's evenness. Tissue-enriched TCRs were identified by differential abundance testing using productive amino-acid clonotypes, minimum total count 5 and alpha 0.1. The Jaccard Index and the Morisita Overlap Index were used to quantify repertoire overlap between compartments. GLIPH grouped TCR beta CDR3s together with public tetramer-defined viral CDR3s, and a viral motif had to include at least three viral sequences and show V-gene enrichment. The clones in this table, taken by TCRdb from immuneACCESS, are in-frame only. Not every clone is retained; where verified, under half of the shortfall comes from an unresolved V gene, and the cause of the rest is unknown. V, J and clone size reflect that table, while D and trimming were determined from the DNA. In all, the sample holds some 52,000 clones, and more than 80% of those were seen once. The top ten constitute 15% to 20% of the sample.

This sequence originates from a male donor older than 55 with stage III squamous cell lung carcinoma. Sequences were derived from peripheral blood, sampled before any cancer treatment. Recombination linked TRBV15 to TRBJ1-1; no D segment can be confidently identified. The CDR3 protein sequence reads: CATSRDPMNTEAFF. The DNA sequence reads TGTGCCACCAGCAGAGATCCCATGAACACTGAAGCTTTCTTT. Beyond the CDR3, the reference TRBV15 and TRBJ1-1 genes provide the residues; the full variable domain reads: DAMVIQNPRYQVTQFGKPVTLSCSQTLNHNVMYWYQQKSSQAPKLLFHYYDKDFNNEADTPDNFQSRRPNTSFCFLDIRSPGLGDTAMYLCATSRDPMNTEAFFGQGTRLTVV.